The 27 T cell receptor beta chains in this list originate from one sample, sequenced in a study of cytomegalovirus exposure and HLA in healthy donors (dated by TCRdb to about 2017). Receptor libraries were prepared by the immunoSEQ multiplex PCR assay. The multiplex PCR relied on a mix of 60 forward primers for TCR Vbeta segments and 13 reverse primers for TCR Jbeta segments. TCRdb's version of the immuneACCESS table is confined to in-frame rearrangements and falls short of the full clone set. An unresolved V gene accounts for under half of the shortfall where checked; the remainder is of unknown origin. The sample contains approximately 46,000 clones, 72% of them found a single time. The ten largest make up approximately 6% of the sample. Sequencing used PBMCs. The receptors come from a man aged 25 to 40 in good health and CMV-seronegative.

V is TRBV19 and J is TRBJ1-1; D possibly corresponds to TRBD1 (6 bases). The germline V and J ends were trimmed by 5 bases and 3 bases, with 13 bases remaining between them. Germline CDR1 reads LNHDA; CDR2 reads SQIVND (reference sequence). This CDR3 has 14 residues. As DNA, the CDR3 is TGTGCCAGTAGTTTTACCAACAGGGACACTGAAGCTTTCTTT. Protein: CASSFTNRDTEAFF.

The V and J genes are TRBV7-9 and TRBJ2-5; 7 nucleotides line up with TRBD2. The CDR3 spans 14 residues. The germline V gene has CDR1 SEHNR and CDR2 FQNEAQ (reference sequence). With V trimmed by 7 bases and J by 2 bases, 7 bases remained unmatched. The CDR3 nucleotides read TGTGCCAGCACGTACGGGGGGAAGCAAGAGACCCAGTACTTC. Its protein product is CASTYGGKQETQYF.

This clone was observed a few times. The chain combines TRBV10-3 with TRBJ2-7; 8 bases match TRBD2. J lost 4 bases, V lost 7 bases, and 9 bases had no gene match. Per the germline V gene, CDR1 is ENHRY and CDR2 is SYGVKD. The CDR3 has 14 amino acids. The CDR3 bases are TGTGCCATCACAACGAGCGGGAGTTCGTACGAGCAGTACTTC. It codes for CAITTSGSSYEQYF.

The chain uses TRBV6-6 and TRBJ2-7, with 9 positions matching TRBD1. J lost 5 bases, V lost 6 bases, and 14 bases had no gene match. Germline V gene sequence: CDR1 MNHNY, CDR2 SVGAGI (reference sequence). The CDR3 contains 16 residues. In DNA form, the CDR3 reads TGTGCCAGCAGCCACAATACCGGGACAGGGTACCACGAGCAGTACTTC. As protein: CASSHNTGTGYHEQYF.

The chain has TRBV4-1 and TRBJ2-7; the match to TRBD1 covers 9 bases. Germline V lookup: CDR1 MGHRA, CDR2 YSYEKL. The V gene end was trimmed by 2 bases and the J gene end by 3 bases; junction bases not matched to a gene: 8. The CDR3 is 16 residues long. The CDR3 is CASSQSPTGGIYEQYF. As DNA, the CDR3 is TGCGCCAGCAGCCAATCCCCGACAGGGGGAATCTACGAGCAGTACTTC.

The chain has TRBV5-1 and TRBJ2-2, with 7 bases that match TRBD1. The length of the CDR3 is 16 residues. Looked up from germline, CDR1 is SGHRS and CDR2 is YFSETQ. V trimming: 1 base; J trimming: 7 bases; junction bases outside the gene matches: 10. CDR3 in amino acids: CASSLLTGMKGGELFF. The CDR3 bases are TGCGCCAGCAGCTTGTTGACAGGGATGAAGGGCGGGGAGCTGTTTTTT.

The V gene is TRBV10-3, the J gene TRBJ1-5; TRBD1 is a possible D gene (5 bases). The CDR3 loop spans 14 amino acids. V gave up 5 bases and J gave up 2 bases, with 10 bases separating them. Germline CDR1 is ENHRY and CDR2 is SYGVKD. The CDR3 DNA follows: TGTGCCATCAGTTCCGGGGGTGGCAATCAGCCCCAGCATTTT. Amino acids: CAISSGGGNQPQHF.

V gene TRBV9 combines with J gene TRBJ2-1, with D uncertain. The V end lost 3 bases, the J end lost 4 bases, and 14 bases lay between the germline ends. CDR1 is SGDLS and CDR2 is YYNGEE in the germline V gene. This CDR3 is built from 15 residues. DNA for the CDR3: TGTGCCAGCAGCGCCCCGTACTCGCGATACAATGAGCAGTTCTTC. It specifies CASSAPYSRYNEQFF.

The rearrangement links TRBV5-1 to TRBJ2-1; TRBD2 is a possible D gene (6 bases). Germline V gene sequence: CDR1 SGHRS, CDR2 YFSETQ. This CDR3 is 13 amino acids long. Trimming took off 1 base at V and 8 bases at J, with 10 bases between the two ends. In DNA form, the CDR3 reads TGCGCCAGCAGCTTGACTAGGAGGGATGAGCAGTTCTTC. It translates to CASSLTRRDEQFF.

V and J are TRBV2 and TRBJ1-2; D unclear. Germline CDR1 SNHLY, CDR2 FYNNEI. Trimming removed 1 base from V and 4 bases from J, with 19 bases in between. This CDR3 is 17 amino acids long. This CDR3 reads CASSEVGNGETSYGYTF. CDR3 nucleotide sequence: TGTGCCAGCAGTGAAGTAGGGAATGGGGAGACGAGCTATGGCTACACCTTC.

The V and J genes are TRBV7-6 and TRBJ1-1, with D uncertain. The CDR3 sequence is 13 residues long. Germline lookup yields CDR1 SGHVS and CDR2 FNYEAQ. Trimming took off 5 bases at V and 4 bases at J, with 11 bases between the two ends. CDR3 nucleotides: TGTGCCAGCAGCCAGAATACGGGCACTGAAGCTTTCTTT. Translated: CASSQNTGTEAFF. Full variable domain (rest looked up from reference TRBV7-6 and TRBJ1-1): GAGVSQSPRYKVTKRGQDVALRCDPISGHVSLYWYRQALGQGPEFLTYFNYEAQQDKSGLPNDRFSAERPEGSISTLTIQRTEQRDSAMYRCASSQNTGTEAFFGQGTRLTVV.

This rearrangement joins TRBV21-1 to TRBJ2-3; TRBD2, the table's D call, was not compared with the DNA. TRBV21-1 is recorded as a pseudogene. The CDR3 contains 15 residues. CDR3 nucleotide sequence: TGTGCCAGCAGCCGTCTAGACGGAAGCACAGATACGCAGTATTTT. Translating gives CASSRLDGSTDTQYF.

This rearrangement joins TRBV5-1 to TRBJ2-7; 9 bases map to TRBD1. Germline CDR1 SGHRS, CDR2 YFSETQ. The CDR3 extends over 14 amino acids. Trimming removed 4 bases from V and 6 bases from J; junction bases left unmatched: 8. CDR3 residues: CASSPGQGGSEQYF. In nucleotides, the CDR3 is TGCGCCAGCAGCCCGGGACAGGGAGGTTCCGAGCAGTACTTC. The full variable domain, in which reference TRBV5-1 and TRBJ2-7 provide the parts outside the CDR3, is KAGVTQTPRYLIKTRGQQVTLSCSPISGHRSVSWYQQTPGQGLQFLFEYFSETQRNKGNFPGRFSGRQFSNSRSEMNVSTLELGDSALYLCASSPGQGGSEQYFGPGTRLTVT.

This clone has just one count. V is TRBV29-1 and J is TRBJ1-2; the D gene is possibly TRBD1 (5 bases). The CDR3 has 13 amino acids. V lost 2 bases to trimming and J lost 3 bases, with 10 bases between them. In germline, CDR1 is SQVTM, CDR2 ANQGSEA. The CDR3 here is CSVESQGYYGYTF. CDR3 DNA sequence: TGCAGCGTTGAATCGCAGGGATACTATGGCTACACCTTC.

J is TRBJ1-1 and V is TRBV5-5; TRBD1 is a possible D gene (6 bases). Trimming took off 5 bases at V and 6 bases at J, with 17 bases between the two ends. Per the germline V gene, CDR1 is SGHKS and CDR2 is YYEKEE (reference sequence). This CDR3 contains 14 residues. CDR3 sequence: CASRPDRPTAEAFF. The CDR3 nucleotides are TGTGCCAGCAGACCGGACAGACCTACCGCTGAAGCTTTCTTT. Full variable domain (remainder filled in from reference TRBV5-5 and TRBJ1-1): DAGVTQSPTHLIKTRGQQVTLRCSPISGHKSVSWYQQVLGQGPQFIFQYYEKEERGRGNFPDRFSARQFPNYSSELNVNALLLGDSALYLCASRPDRPTAEAFFGQGTRLTVV.

The CDR3 is CASSPQQGVHEQYF. As DNA, the CDR3 is TGTGCCAGCAGTCCACAACAGGGAGTCCACGAGCAGTACTTC. The chain combines TRBV27 with TRBJ2-7, with D possibly being TRBD1 (6 bases). CDR3 length equals 14 residues. Looked up from germline, CDR1 is MNHEY and CDR2 is SMNVEV (reference sequence). Deletions cut 5 bases from V and 5 bases from J, with 16 bases between.

The rearrangement links TRBV5-1 to TRBJ1-1; D might be TRBD1 (5 bases). V lost 1 base and J lost 5, with 12 bases in between. From germline, CDR1 is SGHRS and CDR2 YFSETQ. The CDR3 runs 14 residues. The CDR3 nucleotides are TGCGCCAGCAGCTTGTCCGGGGGAAGGACTGAAGCTTTCTTT. This gives the protein CASSLSGGRTEAFF.

This chain uses TRBV7-2 with TRBJ2-5; 7 nucleotides line up with TRBD2. Looked up from germline, CDR1 is SGHTA and CDR2 is FQGNSA. Trimming cost V 5 bases and J 5 bases; bases outside gene matches: 11. This CDR3 is built from 15 residues. The CDR3 protein is CASSPGAGVSETQYF. CDR3 nucleotides: TGTGCCAGCAGCCCGGGTGCGGGGGTTTCTGAGACCCAGTACTTC.

This rearrangement joins TRBV5-1 to TRBJ1-2, with 9 bases that match TRBD1. The V gene's germline CDR1 is SGHRS and CDR2 YFSETQ. Trimming took 5 bases from V and 8 from J; bases not matched to a gene: 16. CDR3 length: 16 residues. The CDR3 here is CASSIFLGQGTGGYTF. The CDR3, as DNA: TGCGCCAGCAGTATTTTTTTAGGACAGGGGACGGGAGGCTACACCTTC.

This clone was found once. The rearrangement links TRBV5-4 to TRBJ2-2; 8 bases align to TRBD2. The CDR3 totals 14 residues. Germline V gene data show CDR1 as SGHNT and CDR2 as YYREEE (reference sequence). The V gene end was trimmed by 4 bases and the J gene end by 4 bases; junction bases not matched to a gene: 3. The CDR3 DNA reads as TGTGCCAGCAGCCCCGGGGGGGGCACCGGGGAGCTGTTTTTT. This codes for CASSPGGGTGELFF.

This clone was seen a handful of times. The chain combines TRBV27 with TRBJ2-7; 7 bases are a match to TRBD2. The germline V gene encodes CDR1 MNHEY and CDR2 SMNVEV (reference sequence). The length of the CDR3 is 14 residues. Trimming at V came to 1 base and at J to 2 bases, leaving 2 bases not matched to a gene. CDR3 protein: CASSLFGRAYEQYF. CDR3 nucleotide sequence: TGTGCCAGCAGTTTATTTGGGAGGGCCTACGAGCAGTACTTC.

V and J are TRBV11-3 and TRBJ2-2; maybe TRBD2 (6 bases). The length of the CDR3 is 17 residues. V lost 0 bases to trimming and J lost 2 bases, with 13 bases between them. The germline V gene has CDR1 SGHNT and CDR2 YENEEA. CDR3 in DNA: TGTGCCAGCAGCTTAGATGGGGGGACGTTCAACACCGGGGAGCTGTTTTTT. Its translation: CASSLDGGTFNTGELFF.

The V call is TRBV30, the J call TRBJ1-2; no reliable D call. This CDR3 region has 12 residues. Trimming cost V 2 bases and J 4 bases, with 8 bases left between them. CDR1 GTSNPN and CDR2 SVGIG come from the germline V gene (reference sequence). The CDR3 nucleotides read TGTGCCTGGAGTCTAGCCGGCTATGGCTACACCTTC. It specifies CAWSLAGYGYTF.

This rearrangement joins TRBV2 to TRBJ1-1; no reliable D call. The V gene lost 6 bases and the J gene lost 10 bases, with 18 bases spanning the gap. This CDR3 is built from 13 residues. Looked up from germline, CDR1 is SNHLY and CDR2 is FYNNEI. The DNA of the CDR3 is TGTGCCAGCAGATTTACTGCCTCGGGGAGAGCTTTCTTT. Protein sequence: CASRFTASGRAFF.

The chain has TRBV10-3 and TRBJ1-5; D not resolved. CDR3 length: 12 residues. Per germline, CDR1 ENHRY and CDR2 SYGVKD. The V gene lost 6 bases and the J gene lost 3 bases, with 6 bases spanning the gap. The CDR3 region has the DNA TGTGCCATCAGGGCGGACAATCAGCCCCAGCATTTT. As protein: CAIRADNQPQHF.

The gene calls are TRBV29-1 and TRBJ1-2, with D perhaps matching TRBD1 (5 bases). This CDR3 region has 15 residues. The V gene lost 2 bases and the J gene lost 3 bases, with 16 bases spanning the gap. Per germline, CDR1 SQVTM and CDR2 ANQGSEA. In DNA form, the CDR3 reads TGCAGCGTTGAACTAGTTGGCAGGACATACTATGGCTACACCTTC. This encodes CSVELVGRTYYGYTF.

The V call is TRBV6-1, the J call TRBJ2-1; a weak D match, TRBD2 (5 bases). CDR3 length: 14 residues. Germline CDR1 and CDR2: MNHNS and SASEGT. V was shortened by 4 bases and J by 7 bases, with 14 bases between the two germline ends. In DNA form, the CDR3 reads TGTGCCAGCAGTGTTAGTGGGAGAAGTAATGAGCAGTTCTTC. Translation: CASSVSGRSNEQFF.